This T cell receptor (beta chain) was profiled in a study of T cell responses to AZD1222 COVID-19 vaccine. Study conclusions and caveats: Breadth and depth of Spike-specific TCRs rose after two AZD1222 doses.

TCRdb keeps only in-frame clones here, not all; method: immunoSEQ multiplex PCR. The table has about 140,000 clones, 70% to 90% seen once; the top ten hold under 9.5%. Between the trimmed V and J ends, which lost 1 base and 3 bases, there was a span of 12 bases. Per the germline V gene, CDR1 is SEHNR and CDR2 is FQNEAQ (reference sequence). The CDR3 sequence is 15 residues long. Details on this clone: Its antigen is not identified.

The sequencing used peripheral blood, collected on day 0 of AZD1222 vaccination. The receptor was derived from an adult in good health. The gene calls are TRBV7-9 and TRBJ1-1; a weak D match, TRBD1 (6 bases). The CDR3 DNA is TGTGCCAGCAGCTTAGACGTGGGGGCTTACACTGAAGCTTTCTTT. Translation gives CASSLDVGAYTEAFF.